This T cell receptor beta chain originates from a study of beta chain features in type 1 diabetes. This clone was counted between two and nine times. In total, each donor contributed a single heparinised blood draw that averaged approximately 0.12 L. Every isolated RNA sample was fully reverse transcribed, so sequencing captured expressed TCRB transcripts. Method: immunoSEQ multiplex PCR; TCRdb's copy keeps in-frame clones and lacks some. The sample consists of 680,000 or so clones, less than 20% of them appearing once. V gave up 7 bases and J gave up 2 bases; unmatched junction bases: 4. This CDR3 comprises 13 residues. Germline V gene data show CDR1 as SQVTM and CDR2 as ANQGSEA.

This sequence joins TRBV29-1 and TRBJ1-5, with TRBD1 matching 8 bases. Sequenced material: naive CD4+ T cells from blood. The sequence derives from a man between 18 and 35 years old in good health. For the CDR3, the DNA is TGCAGCGACCCGACAGGGGGCAATCAGCCCCAGCATTTT. The encoded protein is CSDPTGGNQPQHF.